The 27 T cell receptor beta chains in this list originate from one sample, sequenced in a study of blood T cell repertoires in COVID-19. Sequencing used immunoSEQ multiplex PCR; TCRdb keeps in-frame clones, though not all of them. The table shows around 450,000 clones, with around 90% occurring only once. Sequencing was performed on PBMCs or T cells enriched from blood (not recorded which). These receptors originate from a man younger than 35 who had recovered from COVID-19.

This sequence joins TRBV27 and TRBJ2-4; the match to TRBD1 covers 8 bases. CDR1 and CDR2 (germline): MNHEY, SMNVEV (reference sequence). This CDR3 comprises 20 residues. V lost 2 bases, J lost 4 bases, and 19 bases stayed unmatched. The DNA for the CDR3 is TGTGCCAGCAGTTTAAGGCTGCCAGGGGGCCGCTCAACACCAAAAAACATTCAGTACTTC. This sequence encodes CASSLRLPGGRSTPKNIQYF.

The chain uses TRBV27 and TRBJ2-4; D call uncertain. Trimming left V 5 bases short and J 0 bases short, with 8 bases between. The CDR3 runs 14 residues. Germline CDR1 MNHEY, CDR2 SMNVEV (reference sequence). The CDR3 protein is CASSPLRAKNIQYF. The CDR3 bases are TGTGCCAGCAGTCCACTGCGAGCCAAAAACATTCAGTACTTC.

The CDR3 here is CASSYSGEKDEKLFF. The CDR3 DNA reads as TGTGCCAGCAGCTACTCCGGGGAAAAGGATGAAAAACTGTTTTTT. The chain joins TRBV7-6 to TRBJ1-4; D unclear. Germline V gene sequence: CDR1 SGHVS, CDR2 FNYEAQ. V gave up 4 bases and J gave up 6 bases, with 15 bases separating them. There are 15 residues in the CDR3.

The CDR3 spells CASSPPATALGGYTF. CDR3 DNA sequence: TGTGCCAGCTCACCACCGGCGACAGCCCTGGGTGGCTACACCTTC. V is TRBV18 and J is TRBJ1-2, with a tentative D call TRBD1 (5 bases). V was clipped by 0 bases and J by 7 bases, with 15 bases between them. The CDR3 totals 15 residues. Germline loops: CDR1 KGHSH, CDR2 LQKENI.

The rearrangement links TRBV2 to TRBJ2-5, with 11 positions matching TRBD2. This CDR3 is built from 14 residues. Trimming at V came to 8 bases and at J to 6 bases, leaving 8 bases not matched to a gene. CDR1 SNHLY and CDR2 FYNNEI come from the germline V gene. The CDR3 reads CASCSGRGEKTQYF. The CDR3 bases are TGTGCCAGCTGTAGCGGGAGGGGAGAAAAGACCCAGTACTTC.

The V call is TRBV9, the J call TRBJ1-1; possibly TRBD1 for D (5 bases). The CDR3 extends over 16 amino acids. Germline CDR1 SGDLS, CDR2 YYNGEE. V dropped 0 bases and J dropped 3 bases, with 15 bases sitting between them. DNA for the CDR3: TGTGCCAGCAGCGTAGAGGTCGGCAGGGTTGACACTGAAGCTTTCTTT. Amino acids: CASSVEVGRVDTEAFF.

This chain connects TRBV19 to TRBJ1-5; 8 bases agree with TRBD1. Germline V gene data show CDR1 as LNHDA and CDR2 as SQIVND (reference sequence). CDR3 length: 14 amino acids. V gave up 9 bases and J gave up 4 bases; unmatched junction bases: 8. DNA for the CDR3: TGTGCCAGCCGGCAGGGGGCTAGTAATCAGCCCCAGCATTTT. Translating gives CASRQGASNQPQHF.

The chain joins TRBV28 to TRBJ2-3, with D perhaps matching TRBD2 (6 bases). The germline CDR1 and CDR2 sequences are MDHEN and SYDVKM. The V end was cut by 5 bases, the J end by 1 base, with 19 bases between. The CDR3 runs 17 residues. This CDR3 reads CASSAHAAGRGTDTQYF. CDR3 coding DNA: TGTGCCAGCAGTGCCCACGCCGCGGGAAGGGGCACAGATACGCAGTATTTT.

The CDR3 loop is CASSHPGENTEAFF. In DNA, the CDR3 is TGTGCCAGCAGCCATCCGGGGGAGAACACTGAAGCTTTCTTT. V usage is TRBV3-1 (or the pseudogene TRBV3-2) and J usage is TRBJ1-1, with D possibly matching TRBD1 (5 bases). Germline V gene lookup returns CDR1 LGHDT and CDR2 YNNKEL (reference sequence). This CDR3 region has 14 residues. V lost 3 bases, J lost 1 base, and 9 bases lay in between.

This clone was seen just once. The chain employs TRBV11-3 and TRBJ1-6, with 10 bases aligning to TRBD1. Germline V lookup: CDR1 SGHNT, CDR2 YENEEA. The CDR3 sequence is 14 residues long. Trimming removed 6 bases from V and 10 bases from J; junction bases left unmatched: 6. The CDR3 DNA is TGTGCCAGCAGGGGGGACAGGGGTAGCTCACCCCTCCACTTT. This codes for CASRGDRGSSPLHF. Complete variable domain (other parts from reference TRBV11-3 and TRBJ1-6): EAGVVQSPRYKIIEKKQPVAFWCNPISGHNTLYWYLQNLGQGPELLIRYENEEAVDDSQLPKDRFSAERLKGVDSTLKIQPAELGDSAVYLCASRGDRGSSPLHFGNGTRLTVT.

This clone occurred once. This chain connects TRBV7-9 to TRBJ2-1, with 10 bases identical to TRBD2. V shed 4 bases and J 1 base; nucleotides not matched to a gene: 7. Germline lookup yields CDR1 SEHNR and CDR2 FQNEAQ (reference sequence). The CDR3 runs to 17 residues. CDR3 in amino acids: CASSWPAGGLSYNEQFF. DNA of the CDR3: TGTGCCAGCAGCTGGCCAGCGGGGGGGCTTTCCTACAATGAGCAGTTCTTC.

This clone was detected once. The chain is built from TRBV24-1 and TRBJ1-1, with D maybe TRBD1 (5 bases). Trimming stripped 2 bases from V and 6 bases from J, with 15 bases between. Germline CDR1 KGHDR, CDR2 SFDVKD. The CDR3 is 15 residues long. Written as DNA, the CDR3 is TGTGCCACCAGTGATTCAGAGACAGCAATAGCTGAAGCTTTCTTT. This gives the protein CATSDSETAIAEAFF.

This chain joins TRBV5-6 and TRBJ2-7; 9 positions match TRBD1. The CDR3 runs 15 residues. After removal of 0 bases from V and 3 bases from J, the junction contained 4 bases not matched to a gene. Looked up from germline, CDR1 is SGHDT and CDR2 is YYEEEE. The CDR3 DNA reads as TGTGCCAGCAGCTTGGTGGGACAGGGTTTCTACGAGCAGTACTTC. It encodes CASSLVGQGFYEQYF.

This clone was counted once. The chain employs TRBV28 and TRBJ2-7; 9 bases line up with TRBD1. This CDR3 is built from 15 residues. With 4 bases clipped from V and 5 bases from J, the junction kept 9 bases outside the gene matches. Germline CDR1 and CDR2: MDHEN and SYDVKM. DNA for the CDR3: TGTGCCAGCAGTTCCACCGGGACAGGGAGGGACGAGCAGTACTTC. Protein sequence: CASSSTGTGRDEQYF. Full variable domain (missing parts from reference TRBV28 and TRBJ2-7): DVKVTQSSRYLVKRTGEKVFLECVQDMDHENMFWYRQDPGLGLRLIYFSYDVKMKEKGDIPEGYSVSREKKERFSLILESASTNQTSMYLCASSSTGTGRDEQYFGPGTRLTVT.

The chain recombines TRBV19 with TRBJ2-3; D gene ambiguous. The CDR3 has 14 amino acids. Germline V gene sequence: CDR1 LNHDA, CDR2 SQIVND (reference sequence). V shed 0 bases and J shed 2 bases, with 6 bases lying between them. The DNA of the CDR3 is TGTGCCAGTAGTATAGATTCGTACACAGATACGCAGTATTTT. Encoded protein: CASSIDSYTDTQYF.

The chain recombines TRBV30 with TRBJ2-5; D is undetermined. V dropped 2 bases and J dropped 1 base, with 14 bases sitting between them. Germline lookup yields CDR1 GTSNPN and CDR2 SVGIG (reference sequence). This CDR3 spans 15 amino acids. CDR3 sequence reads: CAWSTKAPSQETQYF. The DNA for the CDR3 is TGTGCCTGGAGTACAAAGGCGCCTAGCCAAGAGACCCAGTACTTC.

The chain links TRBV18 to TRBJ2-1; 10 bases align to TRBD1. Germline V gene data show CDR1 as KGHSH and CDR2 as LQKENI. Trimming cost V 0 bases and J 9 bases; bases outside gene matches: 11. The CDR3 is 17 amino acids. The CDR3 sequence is CASSPPGDRGVGVEQFF. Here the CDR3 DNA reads TGTGCCAGCTCACCACCGGGGGACAGGGGAGTAGGCGTTGAGCAGTTCTTC.

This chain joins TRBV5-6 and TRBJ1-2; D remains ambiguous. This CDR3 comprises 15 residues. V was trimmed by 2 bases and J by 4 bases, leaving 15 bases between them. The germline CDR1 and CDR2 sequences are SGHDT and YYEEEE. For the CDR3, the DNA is TGTGCCAGCAGCTTTCGTATCGCGGGGTTCTATGGCTACACCTTC. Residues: CASSFRIAGFYGYTF.

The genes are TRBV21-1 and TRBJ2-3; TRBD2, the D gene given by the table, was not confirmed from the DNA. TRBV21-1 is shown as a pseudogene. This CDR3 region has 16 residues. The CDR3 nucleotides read TGTGCCAGCATGACTAGCGGGAGGGCTAGCACAGATACGCAGTATTTT. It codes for CASMTSGRASTDTQYF.

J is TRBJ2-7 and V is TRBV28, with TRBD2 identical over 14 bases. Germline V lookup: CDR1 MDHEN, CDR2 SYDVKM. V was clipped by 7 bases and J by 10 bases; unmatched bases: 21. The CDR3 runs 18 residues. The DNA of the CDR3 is TGTGCCAGCAACCAGGACTACGGCGCCGGGACTAGCGGGAGAATTCAGTACTTC. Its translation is CASNQDYGAGTSGRIQYF.

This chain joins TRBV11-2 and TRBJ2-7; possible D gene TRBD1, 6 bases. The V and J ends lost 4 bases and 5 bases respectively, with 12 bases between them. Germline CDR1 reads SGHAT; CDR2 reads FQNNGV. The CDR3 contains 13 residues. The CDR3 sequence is CASSSAGVNEQYF. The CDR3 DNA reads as TGTGCCAGCAGCTCCGCAGGGGTCAACGAGCAGTACTTC.

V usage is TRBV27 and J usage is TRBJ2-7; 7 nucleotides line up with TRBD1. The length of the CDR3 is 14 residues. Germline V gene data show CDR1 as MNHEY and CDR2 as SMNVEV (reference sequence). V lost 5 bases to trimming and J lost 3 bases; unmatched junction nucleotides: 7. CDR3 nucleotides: TGTGCCAGCAGTCTAGTGACAGGGTACTACGAGCAGTACTTC. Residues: CASSLVTGYYEQYF.

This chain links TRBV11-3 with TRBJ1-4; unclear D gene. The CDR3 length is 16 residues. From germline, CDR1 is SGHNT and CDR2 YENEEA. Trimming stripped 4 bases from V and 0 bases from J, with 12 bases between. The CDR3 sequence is CASSSTEAPTNEKLFF. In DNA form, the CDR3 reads TGTGCCAGCAGCTCGACGGAGGCCCCAACTAATGAAAAACTGTTTTTT.

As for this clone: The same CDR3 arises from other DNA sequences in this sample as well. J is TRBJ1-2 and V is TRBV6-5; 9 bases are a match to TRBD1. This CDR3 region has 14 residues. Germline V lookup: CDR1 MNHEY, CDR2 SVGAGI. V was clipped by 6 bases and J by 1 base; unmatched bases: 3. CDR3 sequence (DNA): TGTGCCAGCAGAAGGACAGGGGTTAACTATGGCTACACCTTC. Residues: CASRRTGVNYGYTF.

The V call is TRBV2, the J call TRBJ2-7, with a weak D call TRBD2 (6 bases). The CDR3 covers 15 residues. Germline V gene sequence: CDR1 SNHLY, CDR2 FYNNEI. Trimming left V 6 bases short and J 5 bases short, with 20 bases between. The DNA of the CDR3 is TGTGCCAGCAGGCCCACTAGCTGGGGTACGGACGAGCAGTACTTC. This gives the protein CASRPTSWGTDEQYF.

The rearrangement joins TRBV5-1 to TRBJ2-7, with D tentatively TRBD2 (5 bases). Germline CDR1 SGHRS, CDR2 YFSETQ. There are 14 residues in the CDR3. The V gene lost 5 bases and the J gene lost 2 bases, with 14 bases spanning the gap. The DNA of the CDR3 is TGCGCCAGCAGTGTACGGTCGGGGACCTACGAGCAGTACTTC. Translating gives CASSVRSGTYEQYF.

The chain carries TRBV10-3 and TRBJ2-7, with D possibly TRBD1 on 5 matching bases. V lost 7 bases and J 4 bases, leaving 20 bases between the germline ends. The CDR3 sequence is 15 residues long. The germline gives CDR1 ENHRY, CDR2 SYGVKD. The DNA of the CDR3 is TGTGCCATCAAGGGGTTACTACAGGCGGATTACGAGCAGTACTTC. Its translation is CAIKGLLQADYEQYF.